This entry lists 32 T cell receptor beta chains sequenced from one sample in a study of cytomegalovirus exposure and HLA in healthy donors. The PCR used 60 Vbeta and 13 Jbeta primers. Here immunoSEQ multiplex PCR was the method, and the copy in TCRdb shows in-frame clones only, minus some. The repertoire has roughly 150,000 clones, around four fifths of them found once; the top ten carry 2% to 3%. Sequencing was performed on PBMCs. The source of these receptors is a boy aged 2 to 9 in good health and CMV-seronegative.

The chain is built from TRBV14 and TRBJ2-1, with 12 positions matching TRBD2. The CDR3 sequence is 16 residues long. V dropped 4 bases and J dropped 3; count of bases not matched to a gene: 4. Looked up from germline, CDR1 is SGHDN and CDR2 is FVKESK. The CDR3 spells CASSPLTSGGYNEQFF. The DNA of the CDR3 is TGTGCCAGCAGCCCATTGACTAGCGGGGGCTACAATGAGCAGTTCTTC.

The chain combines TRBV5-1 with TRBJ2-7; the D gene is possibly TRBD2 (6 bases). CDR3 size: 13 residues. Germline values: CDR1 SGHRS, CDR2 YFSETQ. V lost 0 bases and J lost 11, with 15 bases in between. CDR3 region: CASSLAGTLIKYF. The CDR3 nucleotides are TGCGCCAGCAGCTTGGCCGGGACTCTTATCAAGTACTTC.

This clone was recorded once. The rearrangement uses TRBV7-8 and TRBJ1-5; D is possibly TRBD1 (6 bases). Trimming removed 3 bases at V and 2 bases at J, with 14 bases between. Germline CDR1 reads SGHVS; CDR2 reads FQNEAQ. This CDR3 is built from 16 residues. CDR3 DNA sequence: TGTGCCAGCAGCTTCGGTGGGGGCGGTGGCAATCAGCCCCAGCATTTT. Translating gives CASSFGGGGGNQPQHF. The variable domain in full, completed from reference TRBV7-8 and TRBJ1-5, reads GAGVSQSPRYKVAKRGQDVALRCDPISGHVSLFWYQQALGQGPEFLTYFQNEAQLDKSGLPSDRFFAERPEGSVSTLKIQRTQQEDSAVYLCASSFGGGGGNQPQHFGDGTRLSIL.

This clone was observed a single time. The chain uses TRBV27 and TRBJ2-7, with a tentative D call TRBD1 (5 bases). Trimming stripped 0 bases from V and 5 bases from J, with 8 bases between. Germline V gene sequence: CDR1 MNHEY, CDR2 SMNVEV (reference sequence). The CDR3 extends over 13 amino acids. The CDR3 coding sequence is TGTGCCAGCAGTTTATCTATGGGGCACGAGCAGTACTTC. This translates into CASSLSMGHEQYF.

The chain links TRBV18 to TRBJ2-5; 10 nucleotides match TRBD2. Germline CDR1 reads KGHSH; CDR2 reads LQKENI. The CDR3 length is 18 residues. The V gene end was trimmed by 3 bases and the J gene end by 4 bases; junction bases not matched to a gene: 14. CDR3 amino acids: CASSPLALAGADRETQYF. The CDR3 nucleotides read TGTGCCAGCTCACCTTTGGCCCTAGCGGGGGCGGATAGAGAGACCCAGTACTTC.

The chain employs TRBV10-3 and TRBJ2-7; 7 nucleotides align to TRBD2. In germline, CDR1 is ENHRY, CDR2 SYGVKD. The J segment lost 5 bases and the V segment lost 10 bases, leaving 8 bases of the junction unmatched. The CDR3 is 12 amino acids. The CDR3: CATWEGLNEQYF. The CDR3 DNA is TGTGCCACCTGGGAGGGTCTGAACGAGCAGTACTTC.

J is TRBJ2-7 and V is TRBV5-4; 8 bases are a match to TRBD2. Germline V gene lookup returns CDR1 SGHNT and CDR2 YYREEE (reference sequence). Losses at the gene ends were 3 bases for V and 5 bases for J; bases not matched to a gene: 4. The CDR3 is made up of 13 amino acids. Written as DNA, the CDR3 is TGTGCCAGCAGCTCGAGAGCGGGGGACGAGCAGTACTTC. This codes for CASSSRAGDEQYF.

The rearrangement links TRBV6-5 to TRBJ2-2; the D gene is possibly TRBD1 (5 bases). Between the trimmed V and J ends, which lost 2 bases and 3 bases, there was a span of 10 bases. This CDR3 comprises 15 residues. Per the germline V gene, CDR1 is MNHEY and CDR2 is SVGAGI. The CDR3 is CASSYSQGDTGELFF. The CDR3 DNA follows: TGTGCCAGCAGTTACAGCCAGGGTGACACCGGGGAGCTGTTTTTT.

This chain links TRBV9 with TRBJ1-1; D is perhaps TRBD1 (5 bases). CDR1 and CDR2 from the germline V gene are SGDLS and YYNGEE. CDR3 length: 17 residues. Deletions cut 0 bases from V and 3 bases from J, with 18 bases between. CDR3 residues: CASSVAAGKPLDTEAFF. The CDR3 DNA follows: TGTGCCAGCAGCGTAGCGGCAGGGAAACCGTTAGACACTGAAGCTTTCTTT.

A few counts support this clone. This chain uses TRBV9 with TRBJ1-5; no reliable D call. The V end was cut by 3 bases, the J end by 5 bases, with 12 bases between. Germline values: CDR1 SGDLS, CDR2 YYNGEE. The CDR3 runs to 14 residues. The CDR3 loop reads CASSASMGDQPQHF. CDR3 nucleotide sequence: TGTGCCAGCAGCGCCAGCATGGGAGATCAGCCCCAGCATTTT.

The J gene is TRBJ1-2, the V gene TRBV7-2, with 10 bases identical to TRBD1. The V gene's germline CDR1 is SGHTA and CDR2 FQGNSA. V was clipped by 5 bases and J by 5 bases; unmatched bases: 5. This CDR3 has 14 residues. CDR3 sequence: CASSPGTGEYGYTF. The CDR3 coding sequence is TGTGCCAGCAGCCCCGGGACAGGGGAGTATGGCTACACCTTC.

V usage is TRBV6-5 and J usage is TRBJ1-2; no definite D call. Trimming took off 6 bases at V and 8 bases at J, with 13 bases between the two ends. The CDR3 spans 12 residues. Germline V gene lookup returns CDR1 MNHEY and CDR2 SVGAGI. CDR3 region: CASSPWTGGYTF. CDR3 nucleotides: TGTGCCAGCAGCCCCTGGACGGGGGGCTACACCTTC.

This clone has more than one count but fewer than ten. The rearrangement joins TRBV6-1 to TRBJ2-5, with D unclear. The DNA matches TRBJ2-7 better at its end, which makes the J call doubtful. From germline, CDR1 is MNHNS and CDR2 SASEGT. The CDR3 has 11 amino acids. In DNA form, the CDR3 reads TGTGCCAGCAGTGAAATCTACGAGCAGTACTTC. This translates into CASSEIYEQYF.

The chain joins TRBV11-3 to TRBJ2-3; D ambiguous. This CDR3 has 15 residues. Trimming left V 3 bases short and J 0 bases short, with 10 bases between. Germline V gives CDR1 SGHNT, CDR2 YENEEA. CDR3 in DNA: TGTGCCAGCAGCTTTAGCACTTCTAGCACAGATACGCAGTATTTT. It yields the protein CASSFSTSSTDTQYF.

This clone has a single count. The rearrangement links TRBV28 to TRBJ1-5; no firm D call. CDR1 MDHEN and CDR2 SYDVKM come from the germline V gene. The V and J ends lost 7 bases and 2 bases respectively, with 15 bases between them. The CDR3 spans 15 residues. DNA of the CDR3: TGTGCCAGCATCAAGTATCCCGGGGGCAATCAGCCCCAGCATTTT. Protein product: CASIKYPGGNQPQHF.

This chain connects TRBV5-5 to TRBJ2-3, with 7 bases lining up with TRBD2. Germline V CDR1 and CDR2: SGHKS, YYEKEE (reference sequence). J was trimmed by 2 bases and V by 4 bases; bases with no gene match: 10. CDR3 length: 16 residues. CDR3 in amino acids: CASSRDPGGITDTQYF. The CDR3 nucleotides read TGTGCCAGCAGCAGAGACCCCGGGGGGATCACAGATACGCAGTATTTT.

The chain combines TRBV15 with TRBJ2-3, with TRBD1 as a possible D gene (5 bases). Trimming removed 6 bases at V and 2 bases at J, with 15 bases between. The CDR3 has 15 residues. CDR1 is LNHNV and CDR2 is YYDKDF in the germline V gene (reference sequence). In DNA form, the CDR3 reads TGTGCCACCAGGTTGTCCAGGGAAAACACAGATACGCAGTATTTT. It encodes CATRLSRENTDTQYF.

The chain's CDR3 is CAWVKNRVVPDTQYF. CDR3 nucleotide sequence: TGTGCCTGGGTGAAGAACAGGGTAGTCCCAGATACGCAGTATTTT. The chain has TRBV30 and TRBJ2-3, with D possibly matching TRBD1 (6 bases). Germline CDR1 is GTSNPN and CDR2 is SVGIG (reference sequence). The CDR3 sequence is 15 residues long. V lost 5 bases and J 4 bases, leaving 19 bases between the germline ends.

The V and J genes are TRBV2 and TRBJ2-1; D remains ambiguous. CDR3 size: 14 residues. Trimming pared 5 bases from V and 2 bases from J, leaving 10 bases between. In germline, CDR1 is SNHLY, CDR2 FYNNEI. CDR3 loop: CASSILSPYNEQFF. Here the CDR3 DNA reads TGTGCCAGCAGTATATTAAGCCCCTACAATGAGCAGTTCTTC.

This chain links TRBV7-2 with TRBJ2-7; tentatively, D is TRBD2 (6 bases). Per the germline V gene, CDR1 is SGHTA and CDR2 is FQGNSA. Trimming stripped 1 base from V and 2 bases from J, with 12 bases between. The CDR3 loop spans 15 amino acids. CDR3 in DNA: TGTGCCAGCAGCTTAGTGGGCGGCGGGACCTACGAGCAGTACTTC. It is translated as CASSLVGGGTYEQYF.

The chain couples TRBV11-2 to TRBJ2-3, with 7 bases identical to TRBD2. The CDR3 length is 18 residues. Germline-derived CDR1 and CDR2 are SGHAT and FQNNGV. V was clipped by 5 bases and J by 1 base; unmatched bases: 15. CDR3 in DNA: TGTGCCAGCAGCCAACCACGTAGCGGGTTGAGAGGCACAGATACGCAGTATTTT. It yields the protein CASSQPRSGLRGTDTQYF.

The CDR3 region is CASSAGTGYEKLFF. The CDR3 DNA reads TGCGCCAGCAGTGCGGGGACAGGGTACGAAAAACTGTTTTTT. This chain connects TRBV10-1 to TRBJ1-4; 9 bases are a match to TRBD1. CDR3 length equals 14 residues. Germline-derived CDR1 and CDR2 are WNHNN and SYGVQD (reference sequence). Trimming cost V 4 bases and J 8 bases; bases outside gene matches: 5.

CDR3 sequence reads: CARIMRPTQETQYF. DNA of the CDR3: TGTGCCAGAATTATGAGGCCGACCCAAGAGACCCAGTACTTC. V usage is TRBV28 and J usage is TRBJ2-5, with D unresolved. Per germline, CDR1 MDHEN and CDR2 SYDVKM. The V and J ends lost 9 bases and 1 base respectively, with 15 bases between them. The CDR3 is 14 amino acids.

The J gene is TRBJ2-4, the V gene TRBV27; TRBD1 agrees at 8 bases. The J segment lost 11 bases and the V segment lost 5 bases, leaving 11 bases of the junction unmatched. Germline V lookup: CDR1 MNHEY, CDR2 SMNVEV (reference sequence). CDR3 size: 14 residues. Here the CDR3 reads CASSPDRGGGVQYF. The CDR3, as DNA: TGTGCCAGCAGTCCCGACAGGGGTGGGGGCGTTCAGTACTTC.

The CDR3 spells CASSPRRTGTSGGYEQYF. Written as DNA, the CDR3 is TGTGCCAGCAGCCCCAGGAGAACCGGGACTAGCGGGGGCTACGAGCAGTACTTC. The chain uses TRBV21-1 and TRBJ2-7; TRBD2, the table's D call, was not compared with the DNA. TRBV21-1 is a pseudogene. This CDR3 spans 18 amino acids.

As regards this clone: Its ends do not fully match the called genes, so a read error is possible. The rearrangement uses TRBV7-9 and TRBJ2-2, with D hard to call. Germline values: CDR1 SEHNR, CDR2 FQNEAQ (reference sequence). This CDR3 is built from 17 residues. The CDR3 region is CSSSFQAPPTNTGELFF. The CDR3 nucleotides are TGTTCCAGCAGTTTTCAAGCGCCCCCAACGAACACCGGGGAGCTGTTTTTT.

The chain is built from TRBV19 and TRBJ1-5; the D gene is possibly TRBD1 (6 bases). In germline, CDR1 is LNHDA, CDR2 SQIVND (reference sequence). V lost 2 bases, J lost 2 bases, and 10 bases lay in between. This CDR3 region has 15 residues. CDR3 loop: CASSIRGSGNQPQHF. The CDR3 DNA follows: TGTGCCAGTAGTATAAGGGGGTCTGGCAATCAGCCCCAGCATTTT.

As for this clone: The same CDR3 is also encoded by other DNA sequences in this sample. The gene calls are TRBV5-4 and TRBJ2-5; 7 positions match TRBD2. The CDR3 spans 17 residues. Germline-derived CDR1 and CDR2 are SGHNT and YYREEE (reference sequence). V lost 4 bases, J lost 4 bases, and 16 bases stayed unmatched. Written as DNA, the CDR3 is TGTGCCAGCAGCCTACGAGGCACGGGGGGAGGGCTAGAGACCCAGTACTTC. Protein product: CASSLRGTGGGLETQYF.

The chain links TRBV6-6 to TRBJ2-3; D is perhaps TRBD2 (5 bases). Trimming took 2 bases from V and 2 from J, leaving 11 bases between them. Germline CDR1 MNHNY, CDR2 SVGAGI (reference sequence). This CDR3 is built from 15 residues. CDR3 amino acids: CASSYGSSSTDTQYF. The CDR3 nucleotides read TGTGCCAGCAGTTACGGTTCTAGCTCCACAGATACGCAGTATTTT.

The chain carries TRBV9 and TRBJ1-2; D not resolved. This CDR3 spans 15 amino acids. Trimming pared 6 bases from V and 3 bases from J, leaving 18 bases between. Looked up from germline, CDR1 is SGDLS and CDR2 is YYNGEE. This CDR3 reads CASTKPPRGDYGYTF. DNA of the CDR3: TGTGCCAGCACCAAACCCCCACGGGGAGACTATGGCTACACCTTC.

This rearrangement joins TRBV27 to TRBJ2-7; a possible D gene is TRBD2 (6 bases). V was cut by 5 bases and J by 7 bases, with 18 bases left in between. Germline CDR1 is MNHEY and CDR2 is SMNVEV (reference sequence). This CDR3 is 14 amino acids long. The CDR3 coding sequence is TGTGCCAGCAGTATCACCGGGACCGCGGGAGAGCAGTACTTC. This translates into CASSITGTAGEQYF.

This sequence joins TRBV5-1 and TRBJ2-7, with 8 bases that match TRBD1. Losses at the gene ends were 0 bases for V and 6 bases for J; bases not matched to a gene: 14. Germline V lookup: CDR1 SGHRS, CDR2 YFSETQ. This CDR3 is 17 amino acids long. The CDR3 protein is CASSLGNARDRSGEQYF. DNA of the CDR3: TGCGCCAGCAGCTTGGGGAACGCCCGGGACAGGTCTGGCGAGCAGTACTTC.